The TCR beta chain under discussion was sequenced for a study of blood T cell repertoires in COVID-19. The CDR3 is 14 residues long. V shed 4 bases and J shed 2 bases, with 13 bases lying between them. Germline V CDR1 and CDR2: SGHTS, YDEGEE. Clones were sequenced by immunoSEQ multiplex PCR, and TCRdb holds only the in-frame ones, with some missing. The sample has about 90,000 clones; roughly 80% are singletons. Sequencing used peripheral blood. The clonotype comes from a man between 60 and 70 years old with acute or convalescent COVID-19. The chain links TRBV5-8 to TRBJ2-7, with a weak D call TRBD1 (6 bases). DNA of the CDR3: TGTGCCAGCAGCCTGGAACAGGGAACCTACGAGCAGTACTTC. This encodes CASSLEQGTYEQYF.